The 11 T cell receptor beta chains in this list originate from one sample, sequenced in a study of response to subunit inactivated influenza vaccine. MiXCR, run by TCRdb on the RT-PCR reads, gives a single entry per CDR3 protein. The sample contains 180,000 or so distinct CDR3 sequences, 10% to 15% of which appear only once. Separately, the same data were catalogued under a study of T cells expressing NK-cell markers. This second report adds: The cDNA for TCR beta came from 5'RACE template switching with UMIs.

Material: CD8+ T cells sorted from PBMCs, obtained 11 to 12 days after vaccination. These receptors originate from a man between 45 and 60 years old who received an inactivated influenza vaccine.

The table lists this clonotype with many counts. The chain carries TRBV13 and TRBJ2-7; 7 positions match TRBD2. J lost 6 bases, V lost 1 base, and 9 bases had no gene match. CDR3 size: 15 residues. Per germline, CDR1 PRHDT and CDR2 FYEKMQ (reference sequence). The CDR3: CASSLEGAGVSEQYF. CDR3 coding DNA: TGTGCCAGCAGCTTAGAGGGTGCGGGAGTCTCCGAGCAGTACTTC.

Worth noting for this clonotype: One end of the junction is discordant with germline, which a read error may explain. The chain's CDR3 is CASSPWAGGTGELFF. The CDR3 region has the DNA TGCGCCAGTAGCCCTTGGGCAGGGGGGACCGGGGAGCTGTTTTTT. The V gene is TRBV4-3, the J gene TRBJ2-2; D may be TRBD1 (7 bases). Per germline, CDR1 LGHNA and CDR2 YSLEER. This CDR3 spans 15 amino acids.

This clonotype was detected ten times or more. The CDR3 sequence is CASSLATGLDSNQPQHF. Here the CDR3 DNA reads TGTGCCAGCAGCTTAGCGACAGGACTCGACAGCAATCAGCCCCAGCATTTT. The rearrangement links TRBV7-8 to TRBJ1-5; the D gene is possibly TRBD1 (6 bases). The CDR3 has 17 residues. Germline CDR1 reads SGHVS; CDR2 reads FQNEAQ. V dropped 0 bases and J dropped 1 base, with 13 bases sitting between them.

V is TRBV11-1 and J is TRBJ2-1; 15 nucleotides match TRBD2. The CDR3 is made up of 19 amino acids. Germline CDR1 is SGHAT and CDR2 is FQDESV (reference sequence). The ends lost 1 base at V and 0 bases at J; junction bases unmatched: 4. The CDR3 coding sequence is TGTGCCAGCAGCTTAGTGGGACTAGCGGGAGGTTCCTCCTACAATGAGCAGTTCTTC. Translated, it gives CASSLVGLAGGSSYNEQFF.

The rearrangement links TRBV20-1 to TRBJ2-1; perhaps D is TRBD1 or TRBD2 (6 bases each). This CDR3 is 15 amino acids long. Germline V gene lookup returns CDR1 DFQATT and CDR2 SNEGSKA (reference sequence). V lost 0 bases and J 9 bases, leaving 18 bases between the germline ends. CDR3 coding DNA: TGCAGTGCTAGAGATTATACGGGGGCCATGGTTGAGCAGTTCTTC. It is translated as CSARDYTGAMVEQFF.

This clonotype came up a few times. This rearrangement joins TRBV5-1 to TRBJ2-1; perhaps TRBD2 as D (6 bases). The length of the CDR3 is 14 residues. Germline V CDR1 and CDR2: SGHRS, YFSETQ. Trimming took 0 bases from V and 9 from J, leaving 13 bases between them. Here the CDR3 DNA reads TGCGCCAGCAGCTTGGATGGAGGGGCAGTTGAGCAGTTCTTC. As protein: CASSLDGGAVEQFF.

This clonotype was recorded many times. This sequence joins TRBV7-9 and TRBJ2-2; 7 nucleotides agree with TRBD1. This CDR3 has 15 amino acids. V lost 5 bases to trimming and J lost 6 bases; unmatched junction nucleotides: 9. The germline V gene encodes CDR1 SEHNR and CDR2 FQNEAQ (reference sequence). In DNA, the CDR3 is TGTGCCAGCAGCATTACAGGGGAAAAGGCCGGGGAGCTGTTTTTT. The encoded protein is CASSITGEKAGELFF.

This clonotype was seen only a few times. The chain couples TRBV20-1 to TRBJ2-1; 9 positions agree with TRBD2. The length of the CDR3 is 16 residues. After removal of 0 bases from V and 4 bases from J, the junction contained 7 bases not matched to a gene. Germline V lookup: CDR1 DFQATT, CDR2 SNEGSKA (reference sequence). The CDR3 DNA sequence: TGCAGTGCTAGAGATTTTTCGACTAGCGGTTACAATGAGCAGTTCTTC. Translating gives CSARDFSTSGYNEQFF.

This clonotype was seen more than once but under ten times. This chain connects TRBV5-1 to TRBJ2-5, with D perhaps matching TRBD1 (6 bases). The CDR3 spans 14 residues. The germline CDR1 and CDR2 sequences are SGHRS and YFSETQ. Between the trimmed V and J ends, which lost 2 bases and 3 bases, there was a span of 11 bases. The CDR3 DNA is TGCGCCAGCAGCTTTGGGGGCCCCAAAGAGACCCAGTACTTC. It translates to CASSFGGPKETQYF.

This clonotype has only a few counts. The chain uses TRBV20-1 and TRBJ1-1; no clear D gene. Germline V CDR1 and CDR2: DFQATT, SNEGSKA (reference sequence). V was cut by 5 bases and J by 3 bases, with 13 bases left in between. The CDR3 totals 13 residues. Here the CDR3 DNA reads TGCAGTGCTCGCCAGAGAGGGTACACTGAAGCTTTCTTT. This codes for CSARQRGYTEAFF.

This clonotype showed up many times. This sequence joins TRBV4-2 and TRBJ1-6, with D possibly TRBD1 on 5 matching bases. V was shortened by 3 bases and J by 5 bases, with 14 bases between the two germline ends. The germline V gene encodes CDR1 LGHNA and CDR2 YNFKEQ. The CDR3 loop spans 16 amino acids. The CDR3 nucleotides are TGTGCCAGCAGCCAGTCGGGGGTGGCTAATAATTCACCCCTCCACTTT. This gives the protein CASSQSGVANNSPLHF.